The 6 T cell receptor beta chains listed next were all sequenced from one sample in a study of blood T cell repertoires in COVID-19 (dated by TCRdb to the early 2020s). Library preparation was by the immunoSEQ multiplex PCR assay. Not all clones reach the TCRdb copy of this immuneACCESS table, which keeps in-frame sequences only. Checked studies attribute under half of the gap to unresolved V genes and leave the rest unexplained. The sample data list under 90,000 clones, and roughly nine tenths of these were observed just once. Clones ranked in the top ten supply roughly 7.3% of the sample. The sample was peripheral blood. These receptors all stem from a man in his forties with COVID-19, enrolled during active disease.

The rearrangement uses TRBV2 and TRBJ2-5; 9 bases are a match to TRBD1. Germline CDR1 and CDR2: SNHLY and FYNNEI. After removal of 6 bases from V and 3 bases from J, the junction contained 5 bases not matched to a gene. The CDR3 has 14 amino acids. The chain's CDR3 is CASRDDRGEETQYF. The CDR3, as DNA: TGTGCCAGCAGGGATGACAGGGGGGAAGAGACCCAGTACTTC.

The chain joins TRBV5-1 to TRBJ2-1, with TRBD2 matching 8 bases. V shed 0 bases and J 9 bases; nucleotides not matched to a gene: 5. This CDR3 is built from 14 residues. The V gene's germline CDR1 is SGHRS and CDR2 YFSETQ. The CDR3 DNA sequence: TGCGCCAGCAGCTTGGCGGGGGGGCAGGCTGAGCAGTTCTTC. Translating it yields CASSLAGGQAEQFF.

The V gene is TRBV10-3, the J gene TRBJ1-1; TRBD1 matches at 8 bases. This CDR3 spans 14 amino acids. Trimming took 7 bases from V and 1 from J; bases not matched to a gene: 5. Germline V CDR1 and CDR2: ENHRY, SYGVKD. CDR3 DNA: TGTGCCATCAAAACGGGGACAGGGAACACTGAAGCTTTCTTT. Its translation: CAIKTGTGNTEAFF.

The gene calls are TRBV7-9 and TRBJ2-1; 7 bases agree with TRBD2. Trimming removed 3 bases from V and 9 bases from J; junction bases left unmatched: 2. CDR1 and CDR2 (germline): SEHNR, FQNEAQ (reference sequence). The CDR3 loop spans 12 amino acids. DNA of the CDR3: TGTGCCAGCAGCTTGACTAGCCGTGAGCAGTTCTTC. Translation: CASSLTSREQFF.

The chain recombines TRBV5-1 with TRBJ1-5; D is uncertain. This CDR3 has 14 residues. Germline CDR1 SGHRS, CDR2 YFSETQ. Between the trimmed V and J ends, which lost 0 bases and 4 bases, there was a span of 8 bases. CDR3 in amino acids: CASSLVPENQPQHF. In DNA form, the CDR3 reads TGCGCCAGCAGCTTGGTACCGGAGAATCAGCCCCAGCATTTT.

The V call is TRBV30, the J call TRBJ1-6; D might be TRBD1 (5 bases). V lost 5 bases and J 0 bases, leaving 8 bases between the germline ends. This CDR3 spans 14 amino acids. The germline V gene has CDR1 GTSNPN and CDR2 SVGIG (reference sequence). The CDR3, as DNA: TGTGCCTGGGGAGACAGCTCCTATAATTCACCCCTCCACTTT. Amino acids: CAWGDSSYNSPLHF.